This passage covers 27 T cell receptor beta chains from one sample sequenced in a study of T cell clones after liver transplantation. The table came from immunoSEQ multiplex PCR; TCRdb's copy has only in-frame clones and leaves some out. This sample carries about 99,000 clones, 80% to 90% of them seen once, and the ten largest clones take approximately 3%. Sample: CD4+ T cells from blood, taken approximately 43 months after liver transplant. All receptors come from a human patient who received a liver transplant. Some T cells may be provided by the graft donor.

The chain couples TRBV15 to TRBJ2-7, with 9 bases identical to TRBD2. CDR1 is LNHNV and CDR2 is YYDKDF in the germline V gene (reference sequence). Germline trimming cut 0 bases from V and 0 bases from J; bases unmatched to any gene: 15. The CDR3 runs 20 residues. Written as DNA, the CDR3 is TGTGCCACCAGCAGAGATAAGATCGGGATACTAGCGGGCGTCTCCTACGAGCAGTACTTC. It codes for CATSRDKIGILAGVSYEQYF.

CDR3 nucleotide sequence: TGTGCCAGCAGCTTAGTTTCTCCCTACGAGCAGTACTTC. It yields the protein CASSLVSPYEQYF. The gene calls are TRBV7-2 and TRBJ2-7, with no clear D. Germline V gives CDR1 SGHTA, CDR2 FQGNSA. Trimming shortened V by 1 base and J by 2 bases, and 6 bases separated the two germline ends. This CDR3 contains 13 residues.

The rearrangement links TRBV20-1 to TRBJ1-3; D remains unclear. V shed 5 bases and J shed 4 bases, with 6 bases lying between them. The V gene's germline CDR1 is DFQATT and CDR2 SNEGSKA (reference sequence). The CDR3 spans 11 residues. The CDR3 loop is CSAQKGNTIYF. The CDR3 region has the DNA TGCAGTGCTCAAAAGGGAAACACCATATATTTT.

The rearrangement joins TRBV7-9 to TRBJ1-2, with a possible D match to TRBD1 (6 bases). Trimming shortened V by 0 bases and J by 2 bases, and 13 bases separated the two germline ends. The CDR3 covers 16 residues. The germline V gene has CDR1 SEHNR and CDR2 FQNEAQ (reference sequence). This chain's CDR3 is CASSLALGGANYGYTF. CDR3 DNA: TGTGCCAGCAGCTTAGCGCTCGGGGGCGCGAACTATGGCTACACCTTC.

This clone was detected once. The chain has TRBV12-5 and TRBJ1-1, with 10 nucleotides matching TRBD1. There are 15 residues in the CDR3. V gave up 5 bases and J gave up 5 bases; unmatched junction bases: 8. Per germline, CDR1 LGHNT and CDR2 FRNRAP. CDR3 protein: CASGARDRGRTEAFF. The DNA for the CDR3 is TGTGCTAGTGGTGCCCGGGACAGGGGACGTACTGAAGCTTTCTTT.

The CDR3 protein is CASSVGPGPSYEQYF. The DNA of the CDR3 is TGTGCCAGCAGCGTAGGGCCGGGGCCTAGCTACGAGCAGTACTTC. The chain uses TRBV9 and TRBJ2-7; the D call may be TRBD1 or TRBD2 (5 bases each). Germline CDR1 is SGDLS and CDR2 is YYNGEE. V was clipped by 0 bases and J by 3 bases, with 13 bases between them. The CDR3 extends over 15 amino acids.

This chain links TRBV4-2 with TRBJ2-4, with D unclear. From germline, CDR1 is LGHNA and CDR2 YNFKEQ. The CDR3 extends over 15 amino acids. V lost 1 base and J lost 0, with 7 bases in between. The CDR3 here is CASSQGGLAKNIQYF. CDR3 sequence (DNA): TGTGCCAGCAGCCAAGGGGGTTTAGCCAAAAACATTCAGTACTTC.

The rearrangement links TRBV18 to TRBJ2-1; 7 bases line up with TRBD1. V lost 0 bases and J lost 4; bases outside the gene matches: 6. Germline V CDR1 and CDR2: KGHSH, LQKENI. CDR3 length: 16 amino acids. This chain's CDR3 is CASSPPRQGYYNEQFF. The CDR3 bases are TGTGCCAGCTCACCACCTAGACAGGGATATTACAATGAGCAGTTCTTC.

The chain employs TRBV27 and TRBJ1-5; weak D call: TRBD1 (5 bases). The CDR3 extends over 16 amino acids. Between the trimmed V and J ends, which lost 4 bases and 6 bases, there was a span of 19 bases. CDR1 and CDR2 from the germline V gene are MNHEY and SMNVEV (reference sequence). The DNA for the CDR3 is TGTGCCAGCAGTTCGGGGGTGAGAGGGGCTGCTCAGCCCCAGCATTTT. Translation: CASSSGVRGAAQPQHF.

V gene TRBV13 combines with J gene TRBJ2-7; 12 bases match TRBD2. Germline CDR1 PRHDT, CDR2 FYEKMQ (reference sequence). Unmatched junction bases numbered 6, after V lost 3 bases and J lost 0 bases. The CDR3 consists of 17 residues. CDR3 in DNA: TGTGCCAGCAGCTTCGGGACTAGCGGGTCTACCTCCTACGAGCAGTACTTC. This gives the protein CASSFGTSGSTSYEQYF.

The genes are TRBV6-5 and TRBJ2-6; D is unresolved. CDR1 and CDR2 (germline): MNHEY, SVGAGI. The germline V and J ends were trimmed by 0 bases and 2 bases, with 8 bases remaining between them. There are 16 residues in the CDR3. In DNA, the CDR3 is TGTGCCAGCAGTTACTCCCGAGTCCCTGGGGCCAACGTCCTGACTTTC. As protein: CASSYSRVPGANVLTF.

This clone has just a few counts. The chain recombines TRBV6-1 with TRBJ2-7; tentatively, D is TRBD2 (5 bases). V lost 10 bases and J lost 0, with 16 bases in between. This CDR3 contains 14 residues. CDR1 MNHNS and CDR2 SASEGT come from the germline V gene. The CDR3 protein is CATTQRTSSYEQYF. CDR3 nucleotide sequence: TGTGCCACCACCCAGCGGACCAGCTCCTACGAGCAGTACTTC.

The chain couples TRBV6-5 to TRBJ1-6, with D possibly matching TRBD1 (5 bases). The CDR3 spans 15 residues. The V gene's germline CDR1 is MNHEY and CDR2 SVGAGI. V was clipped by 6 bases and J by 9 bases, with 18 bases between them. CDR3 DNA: TGTGCCAGCAGCCAGACGGGACTTTTGGGTTCACCCCTCCACTTT. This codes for CASSQTGLLGSPLHF.

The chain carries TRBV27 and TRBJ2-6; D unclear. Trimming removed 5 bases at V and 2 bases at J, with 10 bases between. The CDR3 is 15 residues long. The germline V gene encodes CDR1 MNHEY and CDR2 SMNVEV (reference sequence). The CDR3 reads CASSPTLAGANVLTF. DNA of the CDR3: TGTGCCAGCAGTCCCACGTTAGCTGGGGCCAACGTCCTGACTTTC.

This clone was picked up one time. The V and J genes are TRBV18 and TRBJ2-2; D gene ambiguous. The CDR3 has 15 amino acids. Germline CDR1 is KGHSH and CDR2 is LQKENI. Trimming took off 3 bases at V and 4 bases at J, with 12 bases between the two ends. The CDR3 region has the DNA TGTGCCAGCTCACCGAGGCAGGTGGGCACCGGGGAGCTGTTTTTT. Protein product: CASSPRQVGTGELFF.

CDR3 protein: CASSTESGANVLTF. In nucleotides, the CDR3 is TGTGCCAGCAGTACGGAGTCCGGGGCCAACGTCCTGACTTTC. This chain connects TRBV2 to TRBJ2-6, with D hard to call. V was shortened by 5 bases and J by 4 bases, with 9 bases between the two germline ends. Germline V gene data show CDR1 as SNHLY and CDR2 as FYNNEI. This CDR3 has 14 amino acids. Full variable domain (outside the CDR3, taken from reference TRBV2 and TRBJ2-6): EPEVTQTPSHQVTQMGQEVILRCVPISNHLYFYWYRQILGQKVEFLVSFYNNEISEKSEIFDDQFSVERPDGSNFTLKIRSTKLEDSAMYFCASSTESGANVLTFGAGSRLTVL.

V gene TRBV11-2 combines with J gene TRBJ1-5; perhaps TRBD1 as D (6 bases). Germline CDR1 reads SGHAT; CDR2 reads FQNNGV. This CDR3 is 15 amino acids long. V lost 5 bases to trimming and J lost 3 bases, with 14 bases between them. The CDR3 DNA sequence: TGTGCCAGCAGCGAAGGAGACAGGCCCAATCAGCCCCAGCATTTT. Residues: CASSEGDRPNQPQHF.

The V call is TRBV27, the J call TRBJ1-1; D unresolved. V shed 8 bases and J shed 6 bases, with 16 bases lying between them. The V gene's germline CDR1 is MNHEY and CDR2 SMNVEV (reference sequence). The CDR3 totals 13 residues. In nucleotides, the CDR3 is TGTGCCAGCCGGCTCGACGAGCTCGCTGAAGCTTTCTTT. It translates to CASRLDELAEAFF.

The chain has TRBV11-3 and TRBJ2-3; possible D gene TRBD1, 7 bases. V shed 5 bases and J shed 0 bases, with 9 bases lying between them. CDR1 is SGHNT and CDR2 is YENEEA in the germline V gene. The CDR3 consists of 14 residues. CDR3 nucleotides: TGTGCCAGCAGCGCGGGACAGAGCACAGATACGCAGTATTTT. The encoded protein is CASSAGQSTDTQYF.

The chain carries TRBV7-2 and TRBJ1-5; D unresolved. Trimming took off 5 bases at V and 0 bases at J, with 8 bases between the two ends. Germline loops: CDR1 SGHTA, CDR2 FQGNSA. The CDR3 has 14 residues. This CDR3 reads CASSQWDSNQPQHF. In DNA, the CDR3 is TGTGCCAGCAGCCAGTGGGATAGCAATCAGCCCCAGCATTTT.

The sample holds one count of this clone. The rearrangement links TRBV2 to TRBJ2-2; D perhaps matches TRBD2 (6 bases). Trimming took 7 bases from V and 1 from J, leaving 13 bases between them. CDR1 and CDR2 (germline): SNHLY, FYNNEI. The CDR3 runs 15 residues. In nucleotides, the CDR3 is TGTGCCAGCACATATTCGCGGGAGAACACCGGGGAGCTGTTTTTT. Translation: CASTYSRENTGELFF.

This CDR3 reads CASRTTTGLLYEQYF. As DNA, the CDR3 is TGTGCCAGCCGGACAACGACAGGGTTACTCTACGAGCAGTACTTC. The J gene is TRBJ2-7, the V gene TRBV19, with 7 bases identical to TRBD1. Germline loops: CDR1 LNHDA, CDR2 SQIVND (reference sequence). Trimming took 9 bases from V and 3 from J; bases not matched to a gene: 14. CDR3 length equals 15 residues.

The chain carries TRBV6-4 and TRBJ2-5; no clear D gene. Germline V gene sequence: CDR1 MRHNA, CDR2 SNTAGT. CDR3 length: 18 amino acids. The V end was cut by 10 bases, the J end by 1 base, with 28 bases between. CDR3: CATRRSPGHPFPQETQYF. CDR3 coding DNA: TGTGCCACAAGAAGATCTCCGGGTCATCCTTTTCCCCAAGAGACCCAGTACTTC.

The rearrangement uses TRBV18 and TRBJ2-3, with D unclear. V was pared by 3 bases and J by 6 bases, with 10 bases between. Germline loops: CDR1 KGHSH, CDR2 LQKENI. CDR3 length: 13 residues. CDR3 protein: CASSPDFPDTQYF. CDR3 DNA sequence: TGTGCCAGCTCACCCGACTTCCCGGATACGCAGTATTTT.

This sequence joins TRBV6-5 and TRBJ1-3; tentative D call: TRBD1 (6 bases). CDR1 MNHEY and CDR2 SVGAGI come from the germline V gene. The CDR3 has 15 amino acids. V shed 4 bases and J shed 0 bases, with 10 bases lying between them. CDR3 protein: CASSSGQSSGNTIYF. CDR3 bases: TGTGCCAGCAGTTCTGGACAGAGCTCTGGAAACACCATATATTTT.

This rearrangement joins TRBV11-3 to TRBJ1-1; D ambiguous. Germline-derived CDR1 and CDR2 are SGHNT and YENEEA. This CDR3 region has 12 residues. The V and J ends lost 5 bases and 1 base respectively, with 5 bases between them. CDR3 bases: TGTGCCAGCAGCGCGCGGAACACTGAAGCTTTCTTT. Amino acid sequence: CASSARNTEAFF. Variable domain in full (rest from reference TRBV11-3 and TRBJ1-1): EAGVVQSPRYKIIEKKQPVAFWCNPISGHNTLYWYLQNLGQGPELLIRYENEEAVDDSQLPKDRFSAERLKGVDSTLKIQPAELGDSAVYLCASSARNTEAFFGQGTRLTVV.

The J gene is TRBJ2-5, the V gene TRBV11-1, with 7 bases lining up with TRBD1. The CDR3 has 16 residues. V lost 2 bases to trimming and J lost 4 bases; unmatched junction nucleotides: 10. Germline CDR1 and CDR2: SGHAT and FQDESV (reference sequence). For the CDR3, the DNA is TGTGCCAGCAGCTTAACGTTGGCAGGGGGTCGAGAGACCCAGTACTTC. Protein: CASSLTLAGGRETQYF.